This T cell receptor (beta chain) was recovered during a study of shared clonotypes between healthy human individuals. Per germline, CDR1 SEHNR and CDR2 FQNEAQ (reference sequence). This CDR3 is built from 16 residues. Measured with immunoSEQ multiplex PCR; TCRdb has only the in-frame clones, and not every one. The sample lists more than 2,000,000 clones, roughly nine tenths occurring once. As for this clone: At one end the junction does not follow the germline gene, possibly because of a read error.

The clonotype originates from a man aged 18 to 30 in good health. The sample was naive CD4+ T cells sorted from blood. The subset was: CD45RA+ positively selected. This chain uses TRBV7-9 with TRBJ2-1; TRBD2 aligns across 8 bases. The CDR3 here is CASSIAGLAGRNEQFF. CDR3 sequence (DNA): TGTGCCAGCAGCATAGCGGGGCTAGCGGGCCGCAATGAGCAGTTCTTC.